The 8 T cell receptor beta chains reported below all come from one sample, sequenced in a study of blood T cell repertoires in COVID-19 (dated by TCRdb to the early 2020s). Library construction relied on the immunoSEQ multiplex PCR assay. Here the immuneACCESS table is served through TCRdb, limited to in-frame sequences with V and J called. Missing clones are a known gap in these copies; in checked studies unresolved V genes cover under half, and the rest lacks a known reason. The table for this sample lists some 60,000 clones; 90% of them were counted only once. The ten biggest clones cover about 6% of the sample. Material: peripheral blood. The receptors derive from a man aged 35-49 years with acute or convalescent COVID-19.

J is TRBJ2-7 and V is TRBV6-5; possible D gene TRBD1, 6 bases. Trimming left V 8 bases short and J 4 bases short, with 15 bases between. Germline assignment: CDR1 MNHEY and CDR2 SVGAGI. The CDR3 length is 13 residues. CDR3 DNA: TGTGCCAGCGGTTCCATGGGGGCGTACGAGCAGTACTTC. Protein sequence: CASGSMGAYEQYF.

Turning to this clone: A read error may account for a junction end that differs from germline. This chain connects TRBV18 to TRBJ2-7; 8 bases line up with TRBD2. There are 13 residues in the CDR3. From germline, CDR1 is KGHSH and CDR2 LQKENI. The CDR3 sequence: CASSPAGGSGPDF. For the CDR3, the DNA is TGTGCCAGCTCACCCGCGGGAGGATCCGGCCCCGACTTC.

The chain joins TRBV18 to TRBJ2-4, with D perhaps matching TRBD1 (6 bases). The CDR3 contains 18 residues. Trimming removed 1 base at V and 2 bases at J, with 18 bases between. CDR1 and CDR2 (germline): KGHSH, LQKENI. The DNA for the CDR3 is TGTGCCAGCTCACCACTGAAAACAGGGACGGCTTCCAAAAACATTCAGTACTTC. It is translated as CASSPLKTGTASKNIQYF.

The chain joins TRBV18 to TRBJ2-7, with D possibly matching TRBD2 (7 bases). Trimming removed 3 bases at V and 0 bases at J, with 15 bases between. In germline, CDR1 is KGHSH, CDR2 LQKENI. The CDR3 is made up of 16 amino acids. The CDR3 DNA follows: TGTGCCAGCTCACCGGGGGGGGGCGAAAGCTCCTACGAGCAGTACTTC. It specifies CASSPGGGESSYEQYF.

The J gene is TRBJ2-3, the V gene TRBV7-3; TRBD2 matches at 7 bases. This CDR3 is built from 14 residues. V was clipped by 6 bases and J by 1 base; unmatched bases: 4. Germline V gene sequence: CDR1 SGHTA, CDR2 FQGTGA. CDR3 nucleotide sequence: TGTGCCAGCAGTTCGGGAGGAGGCACAGATACGCAGTATTTT. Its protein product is CASSSGGGTDTQYF.

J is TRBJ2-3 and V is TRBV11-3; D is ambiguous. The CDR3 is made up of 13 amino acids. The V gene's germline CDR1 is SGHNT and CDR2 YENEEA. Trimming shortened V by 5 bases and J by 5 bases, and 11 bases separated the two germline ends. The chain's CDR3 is CASSRQEIDTQYF. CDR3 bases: TGTGCCAGCAGCCGCCAGGAAATAGATACGCAGTATTTT.

CDR3 protein: CASSLMGLVTEQYF. The CDR3 coding sequence is TGTGCCAGCAGCTTAATGGGACTAGTCACCGAGCAGTACTTC. The rearrangement uses TRBV7-2 and TRBJ2-7, with 8 nucleotides matching TRBD2. V gave up 2 bases and J gave up 6 bases; unmatched junction bases: 6. Germline-derived CDR1 and CDR2 are SGHTA and FQGNSA. This CDR3 has 14 amino acids.

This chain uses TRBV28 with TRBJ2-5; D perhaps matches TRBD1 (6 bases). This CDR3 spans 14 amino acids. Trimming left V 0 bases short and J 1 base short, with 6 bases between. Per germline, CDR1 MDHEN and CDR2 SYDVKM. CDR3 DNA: TGTGCCAGCAGTTTATGGGACAGCCAAGAGACCCAGTACTTC. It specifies CASSLWDSQETQYF.